Below are 30 T cell receptor beta chains sequenced from a single sample in a study of cytomegalovirus exposure and HLA in healthy donors. Profiled with immunoSEQ multiplex PCR; TCRdb holds only in-frame clones, not every one. The top ten hold about 15% of the sample, which has 50,000 to 65,000 clones, approximately 89% seen once. The sample taken for sequencing was PBMCs. These receptors originate from a woman between 18 and 30 years old in good health and CMV-seronegative.

This rearrangement joins TRBV13 to TRBJ2-3; a possible D gene is TRBD1 (7 bases). The CDR3 runs to 14 residues. Trimming removed 5 bases at V and 5 bases at J, with 14 bases between. The germline V gene has CDR1 PRHDT and CDR2 FYEKMQ (reference sequence). CDR3 residues: CASSVRQGGDTQYF. CDR3 DNA: TGTGCCAGCAGCGTAAGACAGGGAGGAGATACGCAGTATTTT.

In its sample, this clone was seen once. The gene calls are TRBV5-8 and TRBJ2-2, with TRBD1 as a possible D gene (5 bases). V was trimmed by 7 bases and J by 2 bases, leaving 9 bases between them. Germline lookup yields CDR1 SGHTS and CDR2 YDEGEE. The CDR3 runs 13 residues. The CDR3 coding sequence is TGTGCCAGCCGAGGACACAACACCGGGGAGCTGTTTTTT. Translation gives CASRGHNTGELFF.

The chain combines TRBV27 with TRBJ2-7; D remains ambiguous. Trimming removed 4 bases from V and 0 bases from J, with 10 bases in between. The germline V gene encodes CDR1 MNHEY and CDR2 SMNVEV (reference sequence). CDR3 length: 14 amino acids. The chain's CDR3 is CASSWAASSYEQYF. For the CDR3, the DNA is TGTGCCAGCAGTTGGGCAGCAAGCTCCTACGAGCAGTACTTC.

The chain uses TRBV6-1 and TRBJ2-2; possible D gene TRBD1, 6 bases. This CDR3 contains 14 residues. V lost 3 bases and J 4 bases, leaving 9 bases between the germline ends. The V gene's germline CDR1 is MNHNS and CDR2 SASEGT. CDR3 in DNA: TGTGCCAGCAGTGACGGACAGTTCACCGGGGAGCTGTTTTTT. This translates into CASSDGQFTGELFF.

This rearrangement joins TRBV7-2 to TRBJ2-7, with 9 positions matching TRBD1. The CDR3 totals 15 residues. Germline values: CDR1 SGHTA, CDR2 FQGNSA. Unmatched junction bases numbered 3, after V lost 1 base and J lost 2 bases. This CDR3 reads CASSLGQGEAYEQYF. The CDR3 DNA is TGTGCCAGCAGCTTAGGACAGGGGGAAGCCTACGAGCAGTACTTC.

In the case of this clone: The sample holds other DNA sequences that translate to the same CDR3. The J gene is TRBJ1-1, the V gene TRBV9; D perhaps matches TRBD1 (5 bases). Germline V gene sequence: CDR1 SGDLS, CDR2 YYNGEE. V dropped 3 bases and J dropped 0 bases, with 9 bases sitting between them. This CDR3 region has 14 residues. DNA of the CDR3: TGTGCCAGCAGCGCCCGACAGTTGAACACTGAAGCTTTCTTT. This encodes CASSARQLNTEAFF. The whole variable domain, remainder taken from reference TRBV9 and TRBJ1-1, is DSGVTQTPKHLITATGQRVTLRCSPRSGDLSVYWYQQSLDQGLQFLIQYYNGEERAKGNILERFSAQQFPDLHSELNLSSLELGDSALYFCASSARQLNTEAFFGQGTRLTVV.

This clone was seen a few times. The CDR3 bases are TGCGCCAGCAGCTTGGGTCTAGCGGGCCTGAGCTCCTACAATGAGCAGTTCTTC. This translates into CASSLGLAGLSSYNEQFF. V usage is TRBV5-1 and J usage is TRBJ2-1, with 8 bases matching TRBD2. Germline values: CDR1 SGHRS, CDR2 YFSETQ. Trimming took 0 bases from V and 0 from J; bases not matched to a gene: 8. CDR3 length equals 18 residues.

The J gene is TRBJ2-3, the V gene TRBV29-1; 11 nucleotides line up with TRBD2. The CDR3 loop spans 17 amino acids. After removal of 3 bases from V and 2 bases from J, the junction contained 10 bases not matched to a gene. CDR1 and CDR2 (germline): SQVTM, ANQGSEA. CDR3 in amino acids: CSVDHSSGGTNTDTQYF. The CDR3 nucleotides read TGCAGCGTTGACCATTCTAGCGGGGGGACAAACACAGATACGCAGTATTTT.

V is TRBV5-4 and J is TRBJ1-3; 7 positions match TRBD1. The junction had 2 bases not matched to a gene; V was cut back by 3 bases and J by 2 bases. In germline, CDR1 is SGHNT, CDR2 YYREEE (reference sequence). The CDR3 has 14 residues. CDR3 DNA sequence: TGTGCCAGCAGCTCGACAGGGACTGGAAACACCATATATTTT. Its translation is CASSSTGTGNTIYF.

This chain uses TRBV15 with TRBJ1-1; a weak D match, TRBD1 (5 bases). CDR3 size: 13 residues. Trimming took off 1 base at V and 3 bases at J, with 6 bases between the two ends. CDR1 LNHNV and CDR2 YYDKDF come from the germline V gene (reference sequence). The CDR3 bases are TGTGCCACCAGCAGAGCGGGGGACACTGAAGCTTTCTTT. It encodes CATSRAGDTEAFF.

CDR3: CASSERRGRGTNEKLFF. The DNA of the CDR3 is TGTGCCAGCAGTGAACGGAGGGGTCGGGGAACTAATGAAAAACTGTTTTTT. The V and J genes are TRBV6-1 and TRBJ1-4; tentative D call: TRBD1 (5 bases). The V end lost 2 bases, the J end lost 1 base, and 14 bases lay between the germline ends. The CDR3 is made up of 17 amino acids. Germline V gene sequence: CDR1 MNHNS, CDR2 SASEGT.

J is TRBJ2-1 and V is TRBV6-6, with 7 bases aligning to TRBD1. The length of the CDR3 is 13 residues. Trimming cost V 2 bases and J 6 bases; bases outside gene matches: 1. Per germline, CDR1 MNHNY and CDR2 SVGAGI (reference sequence). The CDR3 reads CASSYRDSNEQFF. The CDR3 bases are TGTGCCAGCAGTTACCGGGACAGCAATGAGCAGTTCTTC.

The chain carries TRBV2 and TRBJ1-6; D remains ambiguous. Germline V gives CDR1 SNHLY, CDR2 FYNNEI. V gave up 4 bases and J gave up 4 bases, with 11 bases separating them. This CDR3 contains 15 residues. Here the CDR3 DNA reads TGTGCCAGCAGTGTAGAACGGGGATATAATTCACCCCTCCACTTT. It specifies CASSVERGYNSPLHF. The full variable domain, completed using reference TRBV2 and TRBJ1-6, is EPEVTQTPSHQVTQMGQEVILRCVPISNHLYFYWYRQILGQKVEFLVSFYNNEISEKSEIFDDQFSVERPDGSNFTLKIRSTKLEDSAMYFCASSVERGYNSPLHFGNGTRLTVT.

The chain links TRBV28 to TRBJ2-1; 7 nucleotides agree with TRBD2. Germline assignment: CDR1 MDHEN and CDR2 SYDVKM. With V trimmed by 4 bases and J by 7 bases, 4 bases remained unmatched. This CDR3 comprises 13 residues. The CDR3, as DNA: TGTGCCAGCAGTTGGGGACTACAAAATGAGCAGTTCTTC. Translating gives CASSWGLQNEQFF.

The V and J genes are TRBV2 and TRBJ2-5; D gene uncertain. CDR3 length: 12 residues. The germline V gene encodes CDR1 SNHLY and CDR2 FYNNEI. The V end was cut by 5 bases, the J end by 5 bases, with 9 bases between. The CDR3 loop is CASSHSSETQYF. The CDR3 DNA is TGTGCCAGCAGTCATAGTAGCGAGACCCAGTACTTC.

Only one count was recorded for this clone. The V call is TRBV18, the J call TRBJ2-7, with 9 bases that match TRBD2. Losses at the gene ends were 6 bases for V and 6 bases for J; bases not matched to a gene: 15. The CDR3 loop spans 16 amino acids. Germline lookup yields CDR1 KGHSH and CDR2 LQKENI. The CDR3 reads CASSHGRLAGSGEQYF. In DNA form, the CDR3 reads TGTGCCAGCTCCCACGGAAGGCTAGCGGGATCCGGCGAGCAGTACTTC.

The gene calls are TRBV19 and TRBJ1-5, with 11 nucleotides matching TRBD1. The CDR3 length is 15 residues. Germline CDR1 reads LNHDA; CDR2 reads SQIVND (reference sequence). V was clipped by 5 bases and J by 5 bases; unmatched bases: 5. This chain's CDR3 is CASSPGQGAYQPQHF. The CDR3 coding sequence is TGTGCCAGTAGTCCTGGACAGGGGGCTTATCAGCCCCAGCATTTT.

The CDR3 sequence: CASSASQGTGELFF. In DNA form, the CDR3 reads TGTGCCAGCAGCGCGAGTCAGGGGACCGGGGAGCTGTTTTTT. This chain connects TRBV14 to TRBJ2-2, with D possibly matching TRBD1 (6 bases). The germline V and J ends were trimmed by 5 bases and 5 bases, with 12 bases remaining between them. CDR1 is SGHDN, CDR2 FVKESK, per germline. The CDR3 is 14 residues long.

The chain couples TRBV6-1 to TRBJ1-1; 7 bases agree with TRBD1. Per the germline V gene, CDR1 is MNHNS and CDR2 is SASEGT. The CDR3 has 16 residues. Trimming took 3 bases from V and 0 from J; bases not matched to a gene: 7. CDR3 bases: TGTGCCAGCAGTGAGAGGTGGGACAGCTTGAACACTGAAGCTTTCTTT. Translated: CASSERWDSLNTEAFF.

V is TRBV11-2 and J is TRBJ2-2; D remains unclear. This CDR3 has 13 amino acids. Between the trimmed V and J ends, which lost 7 bases and 1 base, there was a span of 7 bases. The V gene's germline CDR1 is SGHAT and CDR2 FQNNGV. The CDR3 DNA follows: TGTGCCAGCACCGTAGTGAACACCGGGGAGCTGTTTTTT. This encodes CASTVVNTGELFF.

This rearrangement joins TRBV19 to TRBJ2-7; possible D gene TRBD1, 6 bases. The CDR3 loop spans 13 amino acids. V dropped 5 bases and J dropped 1 base, with 9 bases sitting between them. CDR1 and CDR2 (germline): LNHDA, SQIVND (reference sequence). The CDR3 sequence is CASSWDMSYEQYF. The CDR3 DNA sequence: TGTGCCAGTAGTTGGGACATGTCCTACGAGCAGTACTTC.

This chain joins TRBV29-1 and TRBJ1-2; a weak D match, TRBD1 (5 bases). The CDR3 loop spans 11 amino acids. Germline V gene data show CDR1 as SQVTM and CDR2 as ANQGSEA. The ends were cut back, 7 bases at V and 6 bases at J, with 12 bases in the middle. The CDR3 sequence: CSAPGVHGYTF. The CDR3 region has the DNA TGCAGCGCCCCGGGGGTCCATGGCTACACCTTC.

This clone appeared once. CDR3 protein: CASASNSGRDTQYF. The CDR3 DNA is TGTGCCAGCGCCTCGAATAGCGGGAGGGATACGCAGTATTTT. The V and J genes are TRBV7-3 and TRBJ2-3; 10 positions match TRBD2. V shed 8 bases and J 6 bases; nucleotides not matched to a gene: 8. Germline CDR1 is SGHTA and CDR2 is FQGTGA. The CDR3 spans 14 residues.

This clone was found a few times. This chain connects TRBV5-1 to TRBJ1-4, with D maybe TRBD1 (6 bases). The CDR3 runs to 14 residues. The V and J ends lost 4 bases and 2 bases respectively, with 9 bases between them. The germline V gene encodes CDR1 SGHRS and CDR2 YFSETQ. CDR3 nucleotide sequence: TGCGCCAGCAGCCCGGACAGCACTAATGAAAAACTGTTTTTT. Its protein product is CASSPDSTNEKLFF.

The J gene is TRBJ2-1, the V gene TRBV13; 11 positions agree with TRBD1. This CDR3 contains 15 residues. The germline V gene has CDR1 PRHDT and CDR2 FYEKMQ (reference sequence). The junction had 5 bases not matched to a gene; V was cut back by 3 bases and J by 7 bases. The CDR3 nucleotides read TGTGCCAGCAGCTTCCGGGACAGGGGGGGAAATGAGCAGTTCTTC. Its protein product is CASSFRDRGGNEQFF.

The V gene is TRBV9, the J gene TRBJ2-7; 16 nucleotides align to TRBD2. Trimming at V came to 3 bases and at J to 6 bases, leaving 6 bases not matched to a gene. The V gene's germline CDR1 is SGDLS and CDR2 YYNGEE. There are 16 residues in the CDR3. The CDR3 here is CASSASGTSGGGEQYF. CDR3 nucleotide sequence: TGTGCCAGCAGCGCTTCCGGGACTAGCGGGGGGGGCGAGCAGTACTTC.

Regarding this clone: A junction boundary mismatches the germline segment, possibly from a read error. This sequence joins TRBV11-2 and TRBJ2-7, with D perhaps TRBD1 (6 bases). The CDR3 is made up of 14 amino acids. CDR1 is SGHAT, CDR2 FQNNGV, per germline. CDR3 in DNA: TGTGCCAGCAGATTAGGAATCGCCAGGGGCGAGCAGTACTTC. Translated: CASRLGIARGEQYF.

This clone was counted once. The chain has TRBV28 and TRBJ1-2; D possibly corresponds to TRBD1 (5 bases). The CDR3 has 14 amino acids. Germline V gene lookup returns CDR1 MDHEN and CDR2 SYDVKM. V shed 7 bases and J shed 7 bases, with 19 bases lying between them. Written as DNA, the CDR3 is TGTGCCAGCACCGAACGGGGGGGATTTAGTGGCTACACCTTC. Protein product: CASTERGGFSGYTF.

The J gene is TRBJ2-7, the V gene TRBV19, with 10 bases lining up with TRBD1. V lost 6 bases to trimming and J lost 2 bases; unmatched junction nucleotides: 4. The CDR3 has 14 residues. Looked up from germline, CDR1 is LNHDA and CDR2 is SQIVND (reference sequence). Here the CDR3 DNA reads TGTGCCAGTAGGTTGACAGGGGGCACCTACGAGCAGTACTTC. Protein: CASRLTGGTYEQYF.

The V gene is TRBV10-2, the J gene TRBJ2-4; 7 nucleotides agree with TRBD1. The CDR3 contains 13 residues. Germline V gives CDR1 WSHSY, CDR2 SAAADI. The ends lost 0 bases at V and 7 bases at J; junction bases unmatched: 0. The CDR3 reads CASSESGQNIQYF. The CDR3, as DNA: TGCGCCAGCAGTGAGTCGGGACAGAACATTCAGTACTTC.